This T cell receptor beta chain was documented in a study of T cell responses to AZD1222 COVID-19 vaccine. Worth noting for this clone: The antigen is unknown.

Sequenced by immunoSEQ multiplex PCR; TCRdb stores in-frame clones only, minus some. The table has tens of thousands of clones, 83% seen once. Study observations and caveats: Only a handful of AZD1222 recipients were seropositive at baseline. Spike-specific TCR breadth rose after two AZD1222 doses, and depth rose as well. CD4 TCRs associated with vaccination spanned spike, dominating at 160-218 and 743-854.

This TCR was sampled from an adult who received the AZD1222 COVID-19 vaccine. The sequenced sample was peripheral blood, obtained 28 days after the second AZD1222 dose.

The CDR3 DNA is TGCAGCGTTGAAGATGGGACGAGGGGGCAGTACACTGAAGCTTTCTTT. The encoded protein is CSVEDGTRGQYTEAFF. This rearrangement joins TRBV29-1 to TRBJ1-1; 7 positions agree with TRBD1. Germline CDR1 reads SQVTM; CDR2 reads ANQGSEA. The CDR3 is 16 amino acids. V dropped 0 bases and J dropped 3; count of bases not matched to a gene: 10.